This T cell receptor (beta chain) was sequenced for a study of cytomegalovirus exposure and HLA in healthy donors. Study-wide findings and caveats: The classifier reportedly diagnosed cytomegalovirus status with high sensitivity and specificity. In vitro work confirmed that a few CMV-associated chains recognize CMV antigens. Rarity marked most TCR sequences, yet some public TCRs occurred in many donors. It was 164 TCR beta chains that were listed as cytomegalovirus-associated.

The germline CDR1 and CDR2 sequences are SQVTM and ANQGSEA. The ends lost 3 bases at V and 4 bases at J; junction bases unmatched: 10. The CDR3 spans 16 residues. Assay used: immunoSEQ multiplex PCR; TCRdb lists only in-frame clones, some missing. The table includes tens of thousands of clones, roughly 80% detected once. With regard to this clone: Its target is not known.

This rearrangement joins TRBV29-1 to TRBJ2-1; 9 bases are shared with TRBD1. The source is a woman under 30 in good health and CMV-seropositive. Sample: PBMCs. The CDR3 DNA is TGCAGCGTTGACGAGGACAGGGGAATACTGTACAATGAGCAGTTCTTC. It is translated as CSVDEDRGILYNEQFF.